This T cell receptor beta chain was found in a study of human T cells and chemical hapten exposure. Study-wide points: Once DPC sensitization occurred, TCRs above 1 in 1000 frequency showed no change.

Each cDNA molecule in the library carried unique molecular identifiers. From the 5' RACE reads, TCRdb called clonotypes with MiXCR, one entry per CDR3 protein. The table includes roughly 82,000 distinct CDR3 sequences, about 16% detected once. Germline CDR1 MNHNY, CDR2 SVGAGI (reference sequence). V lost 1 base and J 0 bases, leaving 17 bases between the germline ends. The CDR3 covers 18 residues. A note on this clonotype: Its antigen remains unidentified.

Unfractionated whole blood was the source of the extracted total RNA. This receptor was obtained from a female donor in good health. The rearrangement joins TRBV6-6 to TRBJ2-3; D possibly matches TRBD1 or TRBD2 (6 bases each). The CDR3 bases are TGTGCCAGCAGTTACTGGGGGGCGGGGTCTGGTAGCACAGATACGCAGTATTTT. This encodes CASSYWGAGSGSTDTQYF.